A single sample gave rise to the 16 T cell receptor beta chains below, sequenced in a study of long-term antiretroviral therapy in people with HIV. A v3.0 immunoSEQ assay was performed at survey level. Method: immunoSEQ multiplex PCR; TCRdb's copy keeps in-frame clones and lacks some. In the table there are under 25,000 clones, roughly 93% of which are singletons. The source material was unsorted PBMCs, sampled 7.6 years after starting antiretroviral therapy. The source of these receptors is a woman between 40 and 50 years old with HIV.

The CDR3 nucleotides are TGTGCCAGCAGTCAAAGCGGGACAGCCATCTATGGCTACACCTTC. Protein product: CASSQSGTAIYGYTF. The chain is built from TRBV27 and TRBJ1-2, with 7 bases lining up with TRBD1. The V gene's germline CDR1 is MNHEY and CDR2 SMNVEV (reference sequence). This CDR3 is built from 15 residues. V shed 5 bases and J 4 bases; nucleotides not matched to a gene: 10.

CDR3 in DNA: TGTGCCAGCAGCTTAGTGGGGGGGCAAGATACGCAGTATTTT. This translates into CASSLVGGQDTQYF. The V and J genes are TRBV11-1 and TRBJ2-3, with a possible D match to TRBD2 (7 bases). The V end lost 1 base, the J end lost 5 bases, and 10 bases lay between the germline ends. The germline V gene encodes CDR1 SGHAT and CDR2 FQDESV (reference sequence). This CDR3 has 14 residues.

The CDR3 here is CASSTTGGGSTGYTF. The CDR3, as DNA: TGTGCCAGCAGCACAACAGGGGGGGGAAGTACGGGCTACACCTTC. The V gene is TRBV7-8, the J gene TRBJ1-2, with 8 bases aligning to TRBD1. The V gene end was trimmed by 5 bases and the J gene end by 8 bases; junction bases not matched to a gene: 13. Germline V gives CDR1 SGHVS, CDR2 FQNEAQ. The CDR3 is 15 residues long.

The rearrangement links TRBV6-6 to TRBJ2-6; perhaps TRBD1 as D (5 bases). The CDR3 sequence is 16 residues long. Germline CDR1 reads MNHNY; CDR2 reads SVGAGI (reference sequence). The V end was cut by 2 bases, the J end by 4 bases, with 12 bases between. The CDR3 reads CASSYDKGPGANVLTF. DNA for the CDR3: TGTGCCAGCAGTTACGACAAGGGGCCCGGGGCCAACGTCCTGACTTTC.

The V and J genes are TRBV12-5 and TRBJ1-1; D is undetermined. CDR3 length: 19 residues. Deletions cut 2 bases from V and 1 base from J, with 23 bases between. Looked up from germline, CDR1 is LGHNT and CDR2 is FRNRAP. CDR3 bases: TGTGCTAGTGGTTTGTCACGGGTAGGGATAGACCCCCCGAACACTGAAGCTTTCTTT. Translated: CASGLSRVGIDPPNTEAFF.

The V and J genes are TRBV10-3 and TRBJ2-3, with 13 bases identical to TRBD2. CDR1 is ENHRY and CDR2 is SYGVKD in the germline V gene. The CDR3 consists of 15 residues. The V segment lost 6 bases and the J segment 2 bases; nucleotides outside the gene matches: 2. CDR3 protein: CAIRGTSGVTDTQYF. CDR3 bases: TGTGCCATCAGAGGGACTAGCGGGGTCACAGATACGCAGTATTTT.

The rearrangement links TRBV7-2 to TRBJ2-7, with TRBD1 as a possible D gene (6 bases). The germline CDR1 and CDR2 sequences are SGHTA and FQGNSA. CDR3 size: 15 residues. Trimming removed 5 bases from V and 3 bases from J, with 17 bases in between. The CDR3 protein is CASSPGLTGFYEQYF. The CDR3 nucleotides are TGTGCCAGCAGCCCTGGTTTGACAGGATTCTACGAGCAGTACTTC.

This chain connects TRBV7-8 to TRBJ1-5, with D possibly TRBD1 on 6 matching bases. The CDR3 covers 14 residues. Germline-derived CDR1 and CDR2 are SGHVS and FQNEAQ. The V and J ends lost 4 bases and 4 bases respectively, with 11 bases between them. CDR3 residues: CASSSTGTNQPQHF. CDR3 coding DNA: TGTGCCAGCAGCTCAACAGGGACTAATCAGCCCCAGCATTTT.

V and J are TRBV6-5 and TRBJ1-2; no firm D call. CDR3 size: 11 residues. The germline gives CDR1 MNHEY, CDR2 SVGAGI. V was clipped by 5 bases and J by 8 bases, with 9 bases between them. The chain's CDR3 is CASSEARGYTF. DNA for the CDR3: TGTGCCAGCAGTGAAGCGCGCGGCTACACCTTC.

The chain recombines TRBV7-2 with TRBJ1-3; 7 bases are a match to TRBD1. V lost 3 bases, J lost 2 bases, and 4 bases stayed unmatched. This CDR3 is 15 amino acids long. Per the germline V gene, CDR1 is SGHTA and CDR2 is FQGNSA. This chain's CDR3 is CASSFDRDTGNTIYF. Written as DNA, the CDR3 is TGTGCCAGCAGCTTCGACAGGGATACTGGAAACACCATATATTTT.

The gene calls are TRBV12-5 and TRBJ1-4; possibly TRBD1 for D (5 bases). CDR1 is LGHNT and CDR2 is FRNRAP in the germline V gene. This CDR3 spans 16 amino acids. The V end lost 0 bases, the J end lost 3 bases, and 11 bases lay between the germline ends. The CDR3 DNA follows: TGTGCTAGTGGTTTGGTAGCGGGGGACGCTAATGAAAAACTGTTTTTT. This sequence encodes CASGLVAGDANEKLFF.

The V and J genes are TRBV5-1 and TRBJ1-2; D is perhaps TRBD1 (5 bases). Trimming left V 0 bases short and J 2 bases short, with 8 bases between. There are 14 residues in the CDR3. Germline CDR1 SGHRS, CDR2 YFSETQ. CDR3 nucleotide sequence: TGCGCCAGCAGCTTGGGACAGCCAAACTATGGCTACACCTTC. Protein sequence: CASSLGQPNYGYTF.

This chain links TRBV5-1 with TRBJ2-1; 13 nucleotides match TRBD2. The CDR3 is 17 amino acids. J was trimmed by 3 bases and V by 0 bases; bases with no gene match: 3. Germline V CDR1 and CDR2: SGHRS, YFSETQ. The CDR3 reads CASSLGLAGGLYNEQFF. The CDR3 DNA reads as TGCGCCAGCAGCTTGGGACTAGCGGGGGGCCTCTACAATGAGCAGTTCTTC.

The chain uses TRBV5-4 and TRBJ1-2; 8 bases fit TRBD1. The junction had 6 bases not matched to a gene; V was cut back by 5 bases and J by 0 bases. CDR1 and CDR2 (germline): SGHNT, YYREEE (reference sequence). The CDR3 extends over 15 amino acids. In nucleotides, the CDR3 is TGTGCCAGCAGTCCCCGGACAGGGTCTAACTATGGCTACACCTTC. Its translation is CASSPRTGSNYGYTF.

V gene TRBV4-3 combines with J gene TRBJ1-1; 9 bases are shared with TRBD1. Germline V gene sequence: CDR1 LGHNA, CDR2 YSLEER. With V trimmed by 0 bases and J by 7 bases, 6 bases remained unmatched. The CDR3 is 15 residues long. The CDR3 here is CASSQDYGTGFEAFF. CDR3 bases: TGCGCCAGCAGCCAAGATTACGGGACAGGGTTTGAAGCTTTCTTT.

The chain couples TRBV6-1 to TRBJ1-1; D is undetermined. CDR1 is MNHNS, CDR2 SASEGT, per germline. The CDR3 length is 14 residues. Trimming shortened V by 3 bases and J by 3 bases, and 11 bases separated the two germline ends. The CDR3 sequence is CASSEIAGHTEAFF. The CDR3 nucleotides read TGTGCCAGCAGTGAGATAGCAGGACACACTGAAGCTTTCTTT.